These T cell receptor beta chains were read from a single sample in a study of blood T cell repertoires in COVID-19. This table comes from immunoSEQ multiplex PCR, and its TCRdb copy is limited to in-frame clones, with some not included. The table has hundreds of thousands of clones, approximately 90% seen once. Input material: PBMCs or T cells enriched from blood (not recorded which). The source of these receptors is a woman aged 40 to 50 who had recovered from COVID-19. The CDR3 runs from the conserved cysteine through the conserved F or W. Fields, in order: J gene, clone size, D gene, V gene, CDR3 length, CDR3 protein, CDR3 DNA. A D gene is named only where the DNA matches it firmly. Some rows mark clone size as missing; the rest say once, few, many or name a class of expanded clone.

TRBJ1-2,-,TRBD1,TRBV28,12,CASSSTGFGYTF,TGTGCCAGCAGTTCGACAGGGTTTGGCTACACCTTC
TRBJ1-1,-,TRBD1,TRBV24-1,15,CATSDWVYRGPEAPF,TGTGCCACCAGTGATTGGGTTTACAGGGGACCCGAAGCCCCCTTT
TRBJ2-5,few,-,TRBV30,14,CAWSRGLGRETQYF,TGTGCCTGGAGTAGGGGCCTTGGGAGGGAGACCCAGTACTTC
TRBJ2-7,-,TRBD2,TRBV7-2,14,CASSWEREVVEQYF,TGTGCCAGCAGCTGGGAGCGGGAGGTGGTCGAGCAGTACTTC
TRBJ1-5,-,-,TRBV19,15,CASSIAQRRNQPQHF,TGTGCCAGTAGTATAGCGCAGCGGAGAAATCAGCCCCAGCATTTT
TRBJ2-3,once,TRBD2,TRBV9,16,CASSTGLAGPTDTQYF,TGTGCCAGCAGCACGGGACTAGCGGGGCCCACAGATACGCAGTATTTT
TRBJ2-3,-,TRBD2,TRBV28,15,CASRSGGVSTDTQYF,TGTGCCAGCCGTAGTGGGGGGGTGAGCACAGATACGCAGTATTTT
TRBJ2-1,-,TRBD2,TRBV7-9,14,CANTGLAGNNEQFF,TGTGCCAACACCGGACTAGCGGGAAACAATGAGCAGTTCTTC
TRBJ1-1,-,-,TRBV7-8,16,CASSLVRELLNTEAFF,TGTGCCAGCAGCTTAGTGCGAGAGTTACTGAACACTGAAGCTTTCTTT
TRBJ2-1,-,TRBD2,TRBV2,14,CASSGLASYHEQFF,TGTGCCAGCAGTGGACTAGCCTCCTACCATGAGCAGTTCTTC
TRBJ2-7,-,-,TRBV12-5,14,CASGGGIRSYEQYF,TGTGCTAGTGGTGGCGGGATTCGGTCCTACGAGCAGTACTTC
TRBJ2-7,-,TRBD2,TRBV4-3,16,CASSQGTSGTPYEQYF,TGCGCCAGCAGCCAAGGGACTAGCGGGACCCCCTACGAGCAGTACTTC
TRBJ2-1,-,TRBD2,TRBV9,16,CASSPKLAGGDNEQFF,TGTGCCAGCAGCCCTAAGCTAGCGGGAGGTGACAATGAGCAGTTCTTC
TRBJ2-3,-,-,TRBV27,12,CASSLRGDTQYF,TGTGCCAGCAGCCTCCGGGGGGATACGCAGTATTTT
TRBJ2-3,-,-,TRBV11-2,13,CASSLAGPDTQYF,TGTGCCAGCAGCTTAGCAGGGCCAGATACGCAGTATTTT
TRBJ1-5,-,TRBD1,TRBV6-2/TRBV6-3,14,CASSWTGVNQPQHF,TGTGCCAGCAGCTGGACAGGGGTAAATCAGCCCCAGCATTTT
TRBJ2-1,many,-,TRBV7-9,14,CASSLGGSYNEQFF,TGTGCCAGCAGCTTAGGAGGATCCTACAATGAGCAGTTCTTC
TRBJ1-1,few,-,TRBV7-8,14,CASSLGRLNTEAFF,TGTGCCAGCAGCTTAGGGAGGCTCAACACTGAAGCTTTCTTT
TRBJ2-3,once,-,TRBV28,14,CASSLWGVADTQYF,TGTGCCAGCAGTTTGTGGGGGGTCGCAGATACGCAGTATTTT
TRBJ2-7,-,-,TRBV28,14,CASRFTGHYYEQYF,TGTGCCAGCAGGTTTACGGGACATTACTACGAGCAGTACTTC
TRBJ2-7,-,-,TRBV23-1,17,CASLPLTGQRGSYEQYF,TGCGCCAGCCTCCCCCTCACCGGACAGAGGGGCTCCTACGAGCAGTACTTC
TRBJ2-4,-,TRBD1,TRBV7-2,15,CASSTPTGTGGPKYF,TGTGCCAGCAGCACCCCTACCGGGACAGGGGGCCCTAAGTACTTC
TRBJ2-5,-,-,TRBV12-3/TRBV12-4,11,CASSFRETQYF,TGTGCCAGCAGTTTCCGGGAGACCCAGTACTTC
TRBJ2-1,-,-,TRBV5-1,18,CASSLSPGVPSEDNEQFF,TGCGCCAGCAGCTTGAGTCCAGGGGTCCCCTCCGAGGACAATGAGCAGTTCTTC
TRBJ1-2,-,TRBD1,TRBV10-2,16,CASSGTLGQGDGGYTF,TGCGCCAGCAGTGGGACTTTGGGTCAGGGGGATGGCGGCTACACCTTC
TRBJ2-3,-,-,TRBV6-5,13,CASSARLSDTQYF,TGTGCCAGCAGCGCGAGATTATCAGATACGCAGTATTTT